The table lists the clone carrying this TCR beta chain with many counts. The antigen is undetermined. TCRdb recomputed calls from the reads with MiXCR, one row per CDR3 protein. The table shows several thousand distinct CDR3 sequences, with around 17% occurring only once. These data are taken from a study of liver allograft versus peripheral blood T cells. Turning to the study itself: Transplanted-liver and recipient peripheral blood T cell receptor repertoires were compared.

The study, taken as a whole, reports: Reported data describe T cell receptor repertoires within liver allografts as differing from those in peripheral blood.

V was clipped by 6 bases and J by 7 bases, with 18 bases between them. CDR3 length equals 13 residues. The germline CDR1 and CDR2 sequences are DFQATT and SNEGSKA (reference sequence). The J gene is TRBJ1-1, the V gene TRBV20-1, with a weak D call TRBD1 (5 bases). This sequence was found in a human patient who had a liver transplant. Some of the T cells might come from the graft donor. CDR3 nucleotide sequence: TGCAGTGCCTCAGCAGGGATCTCAGTTGAAGCTTTCTTT. As protein: CSASAGISVEAFF.